This TCR beta chain was captured in a study of Tregs in tolerant kidney transplant recipients (dated by TCRdb to between 2019 and 2020). The study in broad terms: The transplants used related donors with nonmyeloablative bone marrow transplantation, and mixed chimerism in the human trials was transient. Before combined kidney and bone marrow transplantation, this study identified donor-specific regulatory T cells using TCRbeta sequencing and then followed those same cells after transplant. Overall study results and their limits: The most biologically relevant and donor-specific TCRbeta repertoire appeared to be identified by expanding Tregs with activated donor B cells. PCR primers changed over time for some patients, so nucleotide-level comparison across those patients' samples was not possible. In tolerant patients, donor-specific Tregs expanded more than Tregs overall, which suggests antigen-driven rather than nonspecific expansion. Biological reproducibility was not directly assessed, although technical replication error appeared to be minimal. Because the study included only a small number of patients, the results must be confirmed in larger populations and under other immunosuppression protocols.

The time point label, as the study defines it: blood sample drawn before combined kidney and bone marrow transplant. Unstimulated Tregs (CD4+CD25+CD127-), CD4+ non-Tregs (CD4+CD25-), CD4 and CD8 cells were FACS-sorted from thawed PBMCs. The patients were a few recipients of combined kidney and bone marrow transplants from the ITN036ST trial, and samples were available only from these trial subjects. Healthy control blood was processed to PBMCs by Ficoll density gradient and cryopreserved, and patient PBMCs were collected before and after transplant. For TCRbeta CDR3 sequencing, genomic DNA from the sorted cells was extracted using the QIAGEN DNeasy Blood and Tissue Kit. High-throughput TCRbeta CDR3 sequencing, which included PCR amplification with bias correction and internal controls, was done commercially through immunoSEQ. The original pipeline was this. Unique productive TCRbeta sequences were defined by CDR3 nucleotide sequence where primers matched, otherwise by CDR3 amino acid sequence with Vbeta and Jbeta genes. As a correction for sorting error, sequences shared between sorted populations at a frequency ratio of 2:1 or less were discarded, and the remaining shared sequences were assigned to the higher population. Donor-reactive sequences were defined as at least 5-fold expanded in CFSE-low cells versus unstimulated cells, with frequency of at least 0.01% in CFSE-low cells. Repertoire divergence was quantified by Jensen-Shannon divergence calculated from the top 100 TCRbeta sequences ranked by frequency. For samples with multiple sequencing runs, sorting error was corrected separately for each run before the runs were pooled. Held by TCRdb, this immuneACCESS table contains in-frame sequences only and omits some clones. Under half of the omission traces to an unresolved V gene where checked; the cause of the rest is unknown. The V and J calls and clone size come from that table; D and trimming were worked out from the DNA. Per the sample table, the count is roughly 48,000 clones. The ten largest clonotypes hold around 0.8% of the sample.

The CDR3 runs 14 amino acids, cysteine and phenylalanine included. Sequencing covers 33 bases of the CDR3, shown here with the frame starting at base 1. Sequences LNHDA (CDR1) and SQIVND (CDR2) are obtained from the germline V gene (reference sequence). Trimming at the junction amounts to 4 bases on V and 5 bases on J, and the germline ends lie 15 bases apart. As for this clone: Its target antigen remains unknown. Coverage ceases 3 residues before the CDR3 finishes, and the germline J gene fills in the end.

Material: CD4+ T cells from blood, obtained before the transplant. Here the chain combines TRBV19 and TRBJ2-7; TRBD1 is a weak D gene call, 6 bases matching. This TCR came from a human donor who received a combined kidney and bone marrow transplant. The CDR3 region reads CASSTTGKWDEQYF. Incomplete CDR3 DNA: TGTGCCAGTAGTACTACAGGGAAATGGGACGAG.